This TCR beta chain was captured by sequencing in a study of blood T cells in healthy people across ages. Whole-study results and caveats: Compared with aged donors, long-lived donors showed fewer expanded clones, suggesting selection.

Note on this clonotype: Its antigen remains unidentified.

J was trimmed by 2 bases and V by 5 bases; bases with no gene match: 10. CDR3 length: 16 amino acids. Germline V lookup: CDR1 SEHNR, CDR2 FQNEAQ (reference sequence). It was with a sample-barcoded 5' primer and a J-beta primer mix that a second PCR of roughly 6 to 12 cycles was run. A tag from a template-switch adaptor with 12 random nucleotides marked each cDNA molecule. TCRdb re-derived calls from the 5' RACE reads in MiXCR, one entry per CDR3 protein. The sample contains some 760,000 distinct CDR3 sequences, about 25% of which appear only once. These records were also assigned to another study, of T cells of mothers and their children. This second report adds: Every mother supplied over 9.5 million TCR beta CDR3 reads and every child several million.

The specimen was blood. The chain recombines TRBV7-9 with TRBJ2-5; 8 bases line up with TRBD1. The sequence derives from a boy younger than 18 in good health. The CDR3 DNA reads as TGTGCCAGCAGCCACGACAGGGGCGAAAGGCAAGAGACCCAGTACTTC. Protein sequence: CASSHDRGERQETQYF.